This T cell receptor (beta chain) was identified in a study of blood T cells in healthy people across ages. In the case of this clonotype: A clone one base away is much larger, so this may be a read error.

The germline V gene has CDR1 MNHNY and CDR2 SVGAGI (reference sequence). CDR3 length: 11 residues. Using a J-beta primer mix together with a sample-barcoded 5' primer, a second PCR was run for about 6 to 12 cycles. TCRdb passed the 5' RACE reads through MiXCR, listing each CDR3 protein once. The sample yields about 770,000 distinct CDR3 sequences, approximately 44% seen once. Sequencing was carried out using blood. The chain carries TRBV6-6 and TRBJ2-7; D not certain. This TCR came from a man in his 60s in good health. The CDR3 protein is CASSTSYGQYF. CDR3 DNA: TGTGCCAGCAGTACCTCCTACGGGCAGTACTTC.